The rows below give T cell receptor beta chains drawn from one sample of a study of regulatory T cells in long-lasting Graves disease. TCRdb used MiXCR to reprocess the multiplex PCR reads, holding one entry per CDR3 protein. Of around 430,000 distinct CDR3 sequences in the sample, roughly 22% were seen once. The sample was peripheral blood mononuclear cells (PBMCs), taken when the disease was refractory, from a patient treated with antithyroid drugs. The origin of the receptors is a female donor with Graves disease. Both conserved end residues are part of each CDR3. The order of the fields is V gene, D gene, J gene, clone size, CDR3 protein, CDR3 DNA. D genes are given only for firm matches. For some rows the clone size is stated as once, few or many, or as a class when expanded; others skip it.

v_gene: TRBV30
d_gene: TRBD2
j_gene: TRBJ2-2
abundance: -
CDR3aa: CAWSGGAAGELFF
CDR3nt: TGTGCCTGGAGCGGGGGGGCCGCCGGGGAGCTGTTTTTT

v_gene: TRBV20-1
d_gene: -
j_gene: TRBJ2-3
abundance: -
CDR3aa: CSAIPSARDTQYF
CDR3nt: TGCAGTGCTATTCCTAGCGCCCGAGATACGCAGTATTTT

v_gene: TRBV12-3/TRBV12-4
d_gene: TRBD1
j_gene: TRBJ1-1
abundance: many
CDR3aa: CASSLGQGQAFF
CDR3nt: TGTGCCAGCAGTTTAGGACAGGGCCAAGCTTTCTTT

v_gene: TRBV6-4
d_gene: -
j_gene: TRBJ1-2
abundance: -
CDR3aa: CASSDDGYGYTF
CDR3nt: TGTGCCAGCAGTGACGACGGCTATGGCTACACCTTC

v_gene: TRBV9
d_gene: -
j_gene: TRBJ1-1
abundance: -
CDR3aa: CASSSSREGNRMNTEAFF
CDR3nt: TGTGCCAGCAGCTCCAGTCGGGAGGGGAACAGGATGAACACTGAAGCTTTCTTT

v_gene: TRBV12-3/TRBV12-4
d_gene: -
j_gene: TRBJ1-4
abundance: many
CDR3aa: CASSLPPRGEKLFF
CDR3nt: TGTGCCAGCAGTTTGCCCCCCCGGGGGGAAAAACTGTTTTTT

v_gene: TRBV12-3/TRBV12-4
d_gene: TRBD1
j_gene: TRBJ1-5
abundance: many
CDR3aa: CASSLETGGLNQPQHF
CDR3nt: TGTGCCAGCAGTTTAGAGACAGGGGGCTTAAATCAGCCCCAGCATTTT

v_gene: TRBV2
d_gene: TRBD2
j_gene: TRBJ2-5
abundance: -
CDR3aa: CASGTGWGGDPTRGTQYF
CDR3nt: TGTGCCAGCGGTACGGGCTGGGGAGGGGACCCAACCCGGGGGACCCAGTACTTC

v_gene: TRBV12-3/TRBV12-4
d_gene: -
j_gene: TRBJ1-3
abundance: many
CDR3aa: CASGRRDSGNTIYF
CDR3nt: TGTGCCAGCGGTCGGAGAGACTCTGGAAACACCATATATTTT

v_gene: TRBV20-1
d_gene: -
j_gene: TRBJ2-3
abundance: -
CDR3aa: CSLVGNTDTQYF
CDR3nt: TGCAGTCTAGTCGGGAACACAGATACGCAGTATTTT

v_gene: TRBV7-2
d_gene: TRBD1
j_gene: TRBJ1-2
abundance: -
CDR3aa: CASSLRAGGDSGYTF
CDR3nt: TGTGCCAGCAGCTTACGGGCAGGGGGCGATTCTGGCTACACCTTC

v_gene: TRBV6-5
d_gene: TRBD1
j_gene: TRBJ1-5
abundance: -
CDR3aa: CASSYRRQGQPQHF
CDR3nt: TGTGCCAGCAGTTACAGGCGACAGGGGCAGCCCCAGCATTTT

v_gene: TRBV11-2
d_gene: -
j_gene: TRBJ2-2
abundance: few
CDR3aa: CASTWGDFLNTGELFF
CDR3nt: TGTGCCAGCACCTGGGGGGACTTTTTGAACACCGGGGAGCTGTTTTTT

v_gene: TRBV6-5
d_gene: -
j_gene: TRBJ1-5
abundance: -
CDR3aa: CASSYLPERINQPQHF
CDR3nt: TGTGCCAGCAGTTACCTTCCGGAACGGATTAATCAGCCCCAGCATTTT

v_gene: TRBV27
d_gene: -
j_gene: TRBJ1-6
abundance: many
CDR3aa: CASRLRQGPDNSPLHF
CDR3nt: TGTGCCAGCAGACTACGCCAAGGCCCGGATAATTCACCCCTCCACTTT

v_gene: TRBV20-1
d_gene: -
j_gene: TRBJ2-7
abundance: -
CDR3aa: CSATQGYEQYF
CDR3nt: TGCAGTGCTACACAGGGCTACGAGCAGTACTTC

v_gene: TRBV28
d_gene: TRBD1
j_gene: TRBJ1-1
abundance: many
CDR3aa: CASRDRGVWDTEAFF
CDR3nt: TGTGCCAGCAGAGACAGGGGCGTATGGGACACTGAAGCTTTCTTT

v_gene: TRBV27
d_gene: TRBD1
j_gene: TRBJ2-2
abundance: -
CDR3aa: CASSMRTGVPNTGELFF
CDR3nt: TGTGCCAGCAGCATGCGAACAGGGGTCCCGAACACCGGGGAGCTATTTTTT

v_gene: TRBV6-1
d_gene: -
j_gene: TRBJ1-6
abundance: -
CDR3aa: CASSPTGSDSPLHF
CDR3nt: TGTGCCAGCAGCCCCACAGGGTCCGATTCACCCCTCCACTTT

v_gene: TRBV7-3
d_gene: -
j_gene: TRBJ1-3
abundance: many
CDR3aa: CASSSRGGNTIYF
CDR3nt: TGTGCCAGCAGCTCAAGAGGTGGAAACACCATATATTTT

v_gene: TRBV9
d_gene: -
j_gene: TRBJ2-7
abundance: few
CDR3aa: CASSPNGRDSYEQYF
CDR3nt: TGTGCCAGCAGCCCGAACGGGCGGGACTCCTACGAGCAGTACTTC

v_gene: TRBV11-2
d_gene: -
j_gene: TRBJ1-1
abundance: many
CDR3aa: CASSLEAGLNTEAFF
CDR3nt: TGTGCCAGCAGCTTAGAGGCAGGGCTGAACACTGAAGCTTTCTTT

v_gene: TRBV2
d_gene: TRBD2
j_gene: TRBJ2-7
abundance: many
CDR3aa: CASIITGGSYEQYF
CDR3nt: TGTGCCAGCATCATCACGGGGGGCTCCTACGAGCAGTACTTC

v_gene: TRBV10-3
d_gene: -
j_gene: TRBJ2-1
abundance: -
CDR3aa: CAISETVYNEQFF
CDR3nt: TGTGCCATCAGTGAGACGGTATACAATGAGCAGTTCTTC

v_gene: TRBV9
d_gene: -
j_gene: TRBJ1-4
abundance: -
CDR3aa: CASSVGGAGANEKLFF
CDR3nt: TGTGCCAGCAGCGTAGGGGGAGCAGGGGCTAATGAAAAACTGTTTTTT

v_gene: TRBV7-2
d_gene: -
j_gene: TRBJ2-7
abundance: -
CDR3aa: CASSSSGCEQYF
CDR3nt: TGTGCCAGCAGCTCTTCCGGCTGCGAGCAGTACTTC

v_gene: TRBV5-1
d_gene: -
j_gene: TRBJ2-7
abundance: many
CDR3aa: CASSLPDSYEQYF
CDR3nt: TGCGCCAGCAGCTTACCTGACTCCTACGAGCAGTACTTC

v_gene: TRBV28
d_gene: -
j_gene: TRBJ2-5
abundance: many
CDR3aa: CASSPHEVGETQYF
CDR3nt: TGTGCCAGCAGTCCGCACGAGGTCGGGGAGACCCAGTACTTC

v_gene: TRBV2
d_gene: -
j_gene: TRBJ2-7
abundance: -
CDR3aa: CASSSNRQGYEQYF
CDR3nt: TGTGCCAGCAGTTCAAACCGTCAGGGCTACGAGCAGTACTTC

v_gene: TRBV20-1
d_gene: -
j_gene: TRBJ1-4
abundance: many
CDR3aa: CSARDPTGATNEKLFF
CDR3nt: TGCAGTGCAAGAGACCCGACGGGTGCAACTAATGAAAAACTGTTTTTT

v_gene: TRBV27
d_gene: -
j_gene: TRBJ2-1
abundance: -
CDR3aa: CASSFPGVINEQFF
CDR3nt: TGTGCCAGCAGTTTCCCAGGGGTGATCAATGAGCAGTTCTTC

v_gene: TRBV7-2
d_gene: TRBD1
j_gene: TRBJ1-5
abundance: few
CDR3aa: CASTLNRGGQPQHF
CDR3nt: TGTGCCAGCACCCTAAACAGGGGTGGACAGCCCCAGCATTTT

v_gene: TRBV15
d_gene: TRBD1
j_gene: TRBJ2-7
abundance: few
CDR3aa: CATSRGTASYEQYF
CDR3nt: TGTGCCACCAGCAGGGGGACAGCGTCCTACGAGCAGTACTTC

v_gene: TRBV29-1
d_gene: -
j_gene: TRBJ2-5
abundance: many
CDR3aa: CSVDRAQETQYF
CDR3nt: TGCAGCGTTGACAGGGCTCAAGAGACCCAGTACTTC

v_gene: TRBV3-1
d_gene: TRBD1
j_gene: TRBJ1-1
abundance: many
CDR3aa: CASRYDRADTEAFF
CDR3nt: TGTGCCAGCAGATACGACAGGGCGGACACTGAAGCTTTCTTT

v_gene: TRBV7-2
d_gene: TRBD2
j_gene: TRBJ2-7
abundance: many
CDR3aa: CASSFSGSPAEQYF
CDR3nt: TGTGCCAGCAGCTTTAGCGGGAGCCCCGCCGAGCAGTACTTC

v_gene: TRBV11-2
d_gene: -
j_gene: TRBJ1-1
abundance: few
CDR3aa: CASSLGRGLDTEAFF
CDR3nt: TGTGCCAGCAGCTTAGGTCGCGGGCTGGACACTGAAGCTTTCTTT

v_gene: TRBV3-1
d_gene: -
j_gene: TRBJ2-1
abundance: -
CDR3aa: CASSQGTRDEQFF
CDR3nt: TGTGCCAGCAGCCAAGGTACGAGGGATGAGCAGTTCTTC

v_gene: TRBV7-3
d_gene: -
j_gene: TRBJ2-1
abundance: -
CDR3aa: CASSLDGRDEQFF
CDR3nt: TGTGCCAGCAGCTTAGATGGTAGGGATGAGCAGTTCTTC

v_gene: TRBV5-5
d_gene: TRBD1
j_gene: TRBJ1-5
abundance: many
CDR3aa: CASSSAGTGYGNQPQHF
CDR3nt: TGTGCCAGCAGCAGCGCCGGGACAGGGTACGGCAATCAGCCCCAGCATTTT

v_gene: TRBV11-2
d_gene: TRBD1
j_gene: TRBJ2-6
abundance: few
CDR3aa: CASSLVATGISGANVLTF
CDR3nt: TGTGCCAGCAGCTTAGTGGCGACAGGGATCTCTGGGGCCAACGTCCTGACTTTC

v_gene: TRBV28
d_gene: -
j_gene: TRBJ1-2
abundance: many
CDR3aa: CASSLLPYNYGYTF
CDR3nt: TGTGCCAGCAGTTTACTCCCCTATAACTATGGCTACACCTTC

v_gene: TRBV7-2
d_gene: -
j_gene: TRBJ2-1
abundance: -
CDR3aa: CASSLNRGPTDEQFF
CDR3nt: TGTGCCAGCAGCTTAAACCGGGGTCCCACGGATGAGCAGTTCTTC

v_gene: TRBV28
d_gene: -
j_gene: TRBJ1-4
abundance: many
CDR3aa: CASTSPGKVIEEKLFF
CDR3nt: TGTGCCAGCACCTCACCGGGGAAGGTAATAGAGGAAAAACTGTTTTTT

v_gene: TRBV6-8
d_gene: -
j_gene: TRBJ2-1
abundance: -
CDR3aa: CASSSFRGQIAYEQFF
CDR3nt: TGTGCCAGCAGCTCGTTCCGGGGCCAGATTGCGTATGAGCAGTTCTTC

v_gene: TRBV5-1
d_gene: -
j_gene: TRBJ1-1
abundance: many
CDR3aa: CASSQQGGETEAFF
CDR3nt: TGCGCCAGCAGCCAACAGGGAGGGGAGACTGAAGCTTTCTTT

v_gene: TRBV24-1
d_gene: TRBD1
j_gene: TRBJ1-2
abundance: many
CDR3aa: CATGPGQGGGGYTF
CDR3nt: TGTGCCACCGGACCGGGACAGGGAGGAGGTGGCTACACCTTC

v_gene: TRBV6-2/TRBV6-3
d_gene: -
j_gene: TRBJ2-2
abundance: few
CDR3aa: CASRGTGYTGELFF
CDR3nt: TGTGCCAGCAGGGGGACGGGTTATACCGGGGAGCTGTTTTTT

v_gene: TRBV2
d_gene: -
j_gene: TRBJ1-5
abundance: many
CDR3aa: CASSEERTDNQPQHF
CDR3nt: TGTGCCAGCAGTGAAGAGCGAACAGACAATCAGCCCCAGCATTTT

v_gene: TRBV6-1
d_gene: TRBD1
j_gene: TRBJ2-7
abundance: many
CDR3aa: CASSGWDRGRSEQYF
CDR3nt: TGTGCCAGCAGTGGCTGGGACAGGGGTCGTTCCGAGCAGTACTTC

v_gene: TRBV5-1
d_gene: TRBD2
j_gene: TRBJ2-1
abundance: -
CDR3aa: CASSPSGGARNEQFF
CDR3nt: TGCGCCAGCAGCCCTAGCGGGGGGGCCCGCAATGAGCAGTTCTTC

v_gene: TRBV2
d_gene: TRBD1
j_gene: TRBJ1-2
abundance: many
CDR3aa: CASSETLRRQGNYGYTF
CDR3nt: TGTGCCAGCAGTGAAACGCTTCGGAGACAGGGGAACTATGGCTACACCTTC

v_gene: TRBV28
d_gene: -
j_gene: TRBJ1-2
abundance: many
CDR3aa: CASSPQYGYTF
CDR3nt: TGTGCCAGCAGTCCTCAGTATGGCTACACCTTC

v_gene: TRBV19
d_gene: TRBD2
j_gene: TRBJ2-4
abundance: -
CDR3aa: CASSPAGGESAKNIQYF
CDR3nt: TGTGCCAGTAGTCCAGCTGGGGGGGAGTCAGCCAAAAACATTCAGTACTTC

v_gene: TRBV20-1
d_gene: -
j_gene: TRBJ2-7
abundance: -
CDR3aa: CSVPGSYEQYF
CDR3nt: TGCAGTGTTCCAGGGTCCTACGAGCAGTACTTC

v_gene: TRBV28
d_gene: -
j_gene: TRBJ2-6
abundance: few
CDR3aa: CASSLLAVGRANVLTF
CDR3nt: TGTGCCAGCAGTTTATTGGCTGTGGGACGGGCCAACGTCCTGACTTTC

v_gene: TRBV28
d_gene: TRBD1
j_gene: TRBJ1-3
abundance: few
CDR3aa: CASSPDRGLRGNTIYF
CDR3nt: TGTGCCAGCAGTCCTGACAGGGGGCTACGTGGAAACACCATATATTTT

v_gene: TRBV28
d_gene: -
j_gene: TRBJ2-7
abundance: -
CDR3aa: CATPRTDEQYF
CDR3nt: TGTGCCACTCCTCGGACGGACGAGCAGTACTTC

v_gene: TRBV30
d_gene: -
j_gene: TRBJ2-7
abundance: -
CDR3aa: CAWTLPPREQYF
CDR3nt: TGTGCCTGGACTCTACCCCCTAGAGAGCAGTACTTC

v_gene: TRBV7-9
d_gene: -
j_gene: TRBJ2-7
abundance: -
CDR3aa: CASTPPGTPRGYEQYF
CDR3nt: TGTGCCAGCACACCCCCCGGGACTCCGCGGGGTTACGAGCAGTACTTC